One and the same sample provided the 23 T cell receptor beta chains below, sequenced in a study of a mutant IDH1 vaccine in newly diagnosed glioma. The protocol was immunoSEQ multiplex PCR, while the TCRdb copy is restricted to in-frame clones and leaves out a portion. In the table there are around 25,000 clones, over 75% of which are singletons. Time point meaning: week 11, during vaccination. In the vaccine, a single dose held 300 ug of the mutant IDH1 20-mer peptide, along with topical imiquimod. No cognate antigen is known for these TCRs. This material consisted of PBMCs, taken from a glioma patient whose treatment included an IDH1 peptide vaccine. These receptors were taken from a woman under 30 with glioma.

The chain employs TRBV19 and TRBJ1-1; D gene uncertain. Germline CDR1 is LNHDA and CDR2 is SQIVND (reference sequence). Trimming cost V 5 bases and J 6 bases, with 19 bases left between them. This CDR3 contains 15 residues. CDR3 nucleotide sequence: TGTGCCAGTAGTGACCGGGCGCTAGCCCATCCTGAAGCTTTCTTT. It yields the protein CASSDRALAHPEAFF.

This sequence joins TRBV29-1 and TRBJ2-3; 8 positions match TRBD1. The CDR3 length is 13 residues. Germline CDR1 is SQVTM and CDR2 is ANQGSEA. Trimming took 7 bases from V and 4 from J; bases not matched to a gene: 7. CDR3 in amino acids: CSATGGLPDTQYF. In DNA form, the CDR3 reads TGCAGCGCAACAGGGGGTCTCCCAGATACGCAGTATTTT.

J is TRBJ2-7 and V is TRBV29-1, with a weak D call TRBD1 (5 bases). V dropped 4 bases and J dropped 0 bases, with 10 bases sitting between them. This CDR3 region has 13 residues. The germline CDR1 and CDR2 sequences are SQVTM and ANQGSEA. The CDR3 loop is CSVGWGVSYEQYF. The CDR3 DNA reads as TGCAGCGTTGGGTGGGGCGTCTCCTACGAGCAGTACTTC.

The V gene is TRBV7-9, the J gene TRBJ2-1, with D possibly matching TRBD2 (6 bases). Deletions cut 5 bases from V and 6 bases from J, with 17 bases between. Looked up from germline, CDR1 is SEHNR and CDR2 is FQNEAQ (reference sequence). The CDR3 is 15 residues long. CDR3 residues: CASSPVTSWVNEQFF. The CDR3 region has the DNA TGTGCCAGCAGCCCCGTCACTAGCTGGGTCAATGAGCAGTTCTTC.

CDR3 DNA sequence: TGTGCCAGTAGTATTGTCGACAGAAGAGATGGCTACACCTTC. This encodes CASSIVDRRDGYTF. This chain connects TRBV19 to TRBJ1-2, with D possibly matching TRBD1 (5 bases). The CDR3 sequence is 14 residues long. V dropped 3 bases and J dropped 6 bases, with 14 bases sitting between them. Looked up from germline, CDR1 is LNHDA and CDR2 is SQIVND (reference sequence). Using reference TRBV19 and TRBJ1-2 for the parts outside the CDR3, the full variable domain is DGGITQSPKYLFRKEGQNVTLSCEQNLNHDAMYWYRQDPGQGLRLIYYSQIVNDFQKGDIAEGYSVSREKKESFPLTVTSAQKNPTAFYLCASSIVDRRDGYTFGSGTRLTVV.

This sequence joins TRBV2 and TRBJ2-5; TRBD1 is a possible D gene (5 bases). The CDR3 totals 14 residues. Germline-derived CDR1 and CDR2 are SNHLY and FYNNEI. Trimming took 2 bases from V and 2 from J, leaving 9 bases between them. The CDR3: CASSEPDRQETQYF. The CDR3 nucleotides are TGTGCCAGCAGTGAACCCGACAGACAAGAGACCCAGTACTTC.

The J gene is TRBJ1-5, the V gene TRBV6-5, with unresolved D. The CDR3 is 15 amino acids. Germline values: CDR1 MNHEY, CDR2 SVGAGI. V shed 5 bases and J shed 6 bases, with 17 bases lying between them. The CDR3 loop reads CASSPMESSGQPQHF. Written as DNA, the CDR3 is TGTGCCAGCAGTCCCATGGAGTCCTCTGGTCAGCCCCAGCATTTT.

This chain links TRBV13 with TRBJ1-1; D call uncertain. V was shortened by 1 base and J by 0 bases, with 9 bases between the two germline ends. This CDR3 has 15 amino acids. CDR1 and CDR2 (germline): PRHDT, FYEKMQ (reference sequence). DNA for the CDR3: TGTGCCAGCAGCTTAGTAAGGTTCATGAACACTGAAGCTTTCTTT. Its translation is CASSLVRFMNTEAFF.

The chain combines TRBV28 with TRBJ2-7; 9 nucleotides match TRBD2. Germline V lookup: CDR1 MDHEN, CDR2 SYDVKM. The CDR3 contains 14 residues. Germline trimming cut 5 bases from V and 3 bases from J; bases unmatched to any gene: 5. The CDR3 DNA follows: TGTGCCAGCAGTATAGCGGGAGTGAGCTACGAGCAGTACTTC. It codes for CASSIAGVSYEQYF.

This clone has only one observation. The rearrangement links TRBV10-3 to TRBJ2-1; 9 bases are a match to TRBD2. This CDR3 contains 16 residues. Per germline, CDR1 ENHRY and CDR2 SYGVKD. V dropped 4 bases and J dropped 2; count of bases not matched to a gene: 6. The CDR3 protein is CAISALAGVTYNEQFF. The CDR3 DNA reads as TGTGCCATCAGTGCCTTAGCGGGAGTCACCTACAATGAGCAGTTCTTC.

The chain uses TRBV19 and TRBJ2-7; the match to TRBD2 covers 11 bases. This CDR3 has 14 amino acids. V shed 6 bases and J 3 bases; nucleotides not matched to a gene: 4. Per the germline V gene, CDR1 is LNHDA and CDR2 is SQIVND (reference sequence). The CDR3 here is CASSLTSGGYEQYF. Written as DNA, the CDR3 is TGTGCCAGTAGCCTAACTAGCGGGGGCTACGAGCAGTACTTC.

The chain has TRBV19 and TRBJ1-5, with D unclear. In germline, CDR1 is LNHDA, CDR2 SQIVND (reference sequence). V gave up 3 bases and J gave up 5 bases, with 5 bases separating them. The CDR3 runs 12 residues. CDR3: CASSISYQPQHF. The CDR3 nucleotides read TGTGCCAGTAGTATCAGTTATCAGCCCCAGCATTTT. The entire variable domain, with the rest obtained from reference TRBV19 and TRBJ1-5, is as follows: DGGITQSPKYLFRKEGQNVTLSCEQNLNHDAMYWYRQDPGQGLRLIYYSQIVNDFQKGDIAEGYSVSREKKESFPLTVTSAQKNPTAFYLCASSISYQPQHFGDGTRLSIL.

The V call is TRBV5-5, the J call TRBJ1-1; D perhaps matches TRBD1 (5 bases). The V gene's germline CDR1 is SGHKS and CDR2 YYEKEE (reference sequence). V was pared by 0 bases and J by 3 bases, with 15 bases between. The CDR3 contains 16 residues. The CDR3 region is CASSLAGASRHTEAFF. The CDR3 DNA reads as TGTGCCAGCAGCTTGGCCGGGGCATCCCGTCACACTGAAGCTTTCTTT. The full variable domain, its missing parts supplied by reference TRBV5-5 and TRBJ1-1, is DAGVTQSPTHLIKTRGQQVTLRCSPISGHKSVSWYQQVLGQGPQFIFQYYEKEERGRGNFPDRFSARQFPNYSSELNVNALLLGDSALYLCASSLAGASRHTEAFFGQGTRLTVV.

The chain employs TRBV7-6 and TRBJ2-2; D possibly corresponds to TRBD2 (6 bases). V gave up 1 base and J gave up 6 bases, with 9 bases separating them. This CDR3 is built from 14 residues. Germline V gene data show CDR1 as SGHVS and CDR2 as FNYEAQ. The CDR3 here is CASSLGEVPGELFF. In nucleotides, the CDR3 is TGTGCCAGCAGCTTAGGGGAGGTACCCGGGGAGCTGTTTTTT.

J is TRBJ2-5 and V is TRBV6-1, with TRBD1 matching over 11 bases. The V gene end was trimmed by 3 bases and the J gene end by 2 bases; junction bases not matched to a gene: 8. The CDR3 is 17 residues long. CDR1 MNHNS and CDR2 SASEGT come from the germline V gene. Here the CDR3 reads CASSEKPGQGVQETQYF. The CDR3 DNA reads TGTGCCAGCAGTGAGAAACCGGGACAGGGGGTACAAGAGACCCAGTACTTC.

J is TRBJ1-1 and V is TRBV5-6; D unclear. Germline V gene data show CDR1 as SGHDT and CDR2 as YYEEEE. The V end lost 0 bases, the J end lost 0 bases, and 6 bases lay between the germline ends. The CDR3 is 14 residues long. This CDR3 reads CASSLEGMNTEAFF. CDR3 in DNA: TGTGCCAGCAGCTTGGAAGGTATGAACACTGAAGCTTTCTTT.

The rearrangement uses TRBV4-3 and TRBJ2-2; D is uncertain. The V and J ends lost 1 base and 3 bases respectively, with 9 bases between them. The CDR3 consists of 15 residues. Germline CDR1 is LGHNA and CDR2 is YSLEER. Written as DNA, the CDR3 is TGCGCCAGCAGCCAAGGGGTTCACTACACCGGGGAGCTGTTTTTT. This gives the protein CASSQGVHYTGELFF.

The chain links TRBV7-9 to TRBJ2-5, with D perhaps TRBD2 (5 bases). Germline assignment: CDR1 SEHNR and CDR2 FQNEAQ (reference sequence). Trimming removed 4 bases from V and 3 bases from J, with 9 bases in between. The CDR3 totals 13 residues. This CDR3 is CASSYGVEETQYF. The CDR3 nucleotides read TGTGCCAGCAGCTACGGGGTAGAAGAGACCCAGTACTTC.

V gene TRBV28 combines with J gene TRBJ1-1, with TRBD1 matching over 7 bases. V trimming: 5 bases; J trimming: 3 bases; junction bases outside the gene matches: 12. The CDR3 has 16 amino acids. Germline V gives CDR1 MDHEN, CDR2 SYDVKM. Here the CDR3 reads CASSAGVRGRDTEAFF. Written as DNA, the CDR3 is TGTGCCAGCAGTGCCGGGGTAAGGGGGCGCGACACTGAAGCTTTCTTT.

This chain connects TRBV2 to TRBJ2-3; D is unresolved. This CDR3 spans 15 amino acids. Germline lookup yields CDR1 SNHLY and CDR2 FYNNEI. Trimming removed 8 bases at V and 0 bases at J, with 15 bases between. Here the CDR3 DNA reads TGTGCCAGCCTACCTTCTGGGGTTAGCACAGATACGCAGTATTTT. It is translated as CASLPSGVSTDTQYF.

The CDR3 here is CASSGGLAAWGEQFF. CDR3 coding DNA: TGCGCCAGCAGCGGGGGACTAGCGGCTTGGGGTGAGCAGTTCTTC. The chain joins TRBV5-1 to TRBJ2-1; 11 nucleotides align to TRBD2. V shed 4 bases, J shed 9 bases, and the junction held 9 bases outside the gene matches. This CDR3 is 15 amino acids long. Germline CDR1 and CDR2: SGHRS and YFSETQ.

The chain carries TRBV10-3 and TRBJ2-1; TRBD2 might be the D (6 bases). Germline V lookup: CDR1 ENHRY, CDR2 SYGVKD. Trimming pared 8 bases from V and 7 bases from J, leaving 12 bases between. The CDR3 loop spans 12 amino acids. CDR3 loop: CAIALGGNEQFF. CDR3 DNA: TGTGCCATCGCCCTCGGAGGGAATGAGCAGTTCTTC.

The chain employs TRBV27 and TRBJ1-1; the D gene is possibly TRBD1 (5 bases). CDR3 length: 14 residues. In germline, CDR1 is MNHEY, CDR2 SMNVEV (reference sequence). V lost 2 bases to trimming and J lost 7 bases, with 14 bases between them. CDR3 protein: CASSLTRRQGEAFF. The CDR3, as DNA: TGTGCCAGCAGTTTAACTCGGCGTCAGGGTGAAGCTTTCTTT.